Listed here is a single TCR beta chain. This clonotype was counted many times. Its antigen target is currently unknown. No qualities accompany the bases; no much larger clone lies one base away. CDR1 and CDR2 were assigned from the germline V gene as SGHTA and FQGTGA. V sheds 4 bases and J sheds 14 bases, leaving 24 bases between their ends. The CDR3, from cysteine to phenylalanine, totals 16 residues. Only CDR3 DNA remains: 48 bases, in frame from the first base. This specimen comes from a study of human T cells and chemical hapten exposure (TCRdb year 2021). Context from the whole study: For sensitization, 2% DPC in acetone was applied to a 2 cm by 2 cm area of upper inner arm skin. Throughout the study period of roughly five months, patients also received therapeutic DPC doses to the scalp every week. Patch testing was done on the upper back using Finn chambers containing 0.01% DPC, and results were scored after 6 days according to International Contact Dermatitis Research Group standards. The mostly female patient cohort included alopecia areata with under or over 50% scalp involvement, alopecia totalis and alopecia universalis. Libraries were combined into a pool for sequencing, and differences in TCR yield between samples came mainly from small differences in library volumes within the pool. The study tracked peripheral blood TCR repertoire changes in vivo during primary and secondary sensitization to the hapten diphenylcyclopropenone (DPC) in alopecia patients. Blood samples were taken from patients before sensitization (week 0) and then at 2, 6 and about 24 weeks after DPC sensitization. Blood for TCR sequencing was provided by twenty-nine alopecia patients at one to four time points (pre-sensitization, 2, 6 and 24 weeks).

The paper as a whole reports these results and caveats: Repeated subsampling changed both the strength of the expansion versus patch-test correlation and the threshold at which that correlation became significant. Expanded TCRs formed significantly more large CDR3 similarity clusters than pre-sensitization or healthy control sets, consistent with antigen-driven responses. Patch test score was positively correlated with the number of PT1 expanded TCRs, with significance at thresholds 8, 16 and 32 but not at 4. DPC sensitization did not change how many TCRs were above 1 in 1000 frequency, and no evidence was found of alterations in global repertoire structure. Alopecia, a presumed autoimmune disease, was present in all patients, so the immune response of the patients might differ from that of healthy individuals.

The library was prepared using RACE. Sequencing took place on a NextSeq 500. During library preparation, unique molecular identifiers were attached to individual cDNA molecules so that TCRs could be counted quantitatively and reproducibly. For every blood RNA sample, sequencing covered both the TCR alpha and TCR beta chains. In the authors' own workflow: The median number of TCRs per sample was 95,638, ranging from roughly 23,224 to 690,600. V, J and CDR3 annotation of the TCR reads was performed with the Decombinator software suite. For PS versus PT1 abundance plots, all samples were subsampled to the same number of TCRs (28,000). Expanded TCRs were defined as absent before sensitization and observed at least eight times at the 2-week time point. Using fastp at Q25 and MiXCR, TCRdb reprocessed the public reads and kept productive beta chains. Rows with one shared CDR3 protein collapse into an entry with the most common genes and DNA. It is TCRdb's table, rather than the study itself, that gives the V and J calls and clone size. The sample table contains 350,000 to 450,000 distinct CDR3 sequences; only one count was recorded for 5% to 6.5% of them. The ten largest account for around 2.6% of the sample.

This sample's time point label indicates: pre-sensitization, week 0. The treatment or condition label here, explained by the study, means: therapeutic diphenylcyclopropenone sensitization with weekly scalp DPC. Blood at each patch-test visit was drawn before the patch test was applied. Patients were eligible if aged 18 to 70, diagnosed with alopecia and judged suitable for DPC therapy, and pregnant patients were excluded. Total RNA was isolated from unfractionated whole blood collected in Tempus Blood RNA tubes. This TCR was sampled from a woman in her 50s with alopecia areata. Some clones in this sample may be carry-over from other donors' samples. The V gene is TRBV7-3 and the J gene is TRBJ1-6; there is no confident call for the D gene. The material was whole blood, obtained in connection with sensitization to the hapten diphenylcyclopropenone (DPC). Read as DNA, the sequence is TGTGCCAGCAGCTCACCCCACAGTAGACTCCCTCTATCCCTCCACTTT. It encodes CASSSPHSRLPLSLHF.